The clone carrying this T cell receptor beta chain was seen ten or more times. Its target is unknown. V lost 1 base and J 4 bases, leaving 16 bases between the germline ends. CDR3 length: 16 amino acids. Germline values: CDR1 KGHSH, CDR2 LQKENI. Primers included in the PCR were 60 Vbeta and 13 Jbeta primers. Sequencing used immunoSEQ multiplex PCR; TCRdb keeps in-frame clones, though not all of them. The table lists roughly 100,000 clones, about 16% of them singletons, with more than 0.8% in the top ten. This sample stems from a study of cytomegalovirus exposure and HLA in healthy donors. Study-wide results and caveats: Indistinguishable V segments such as TRBV6-2 and TRBV6-3 were excluded.

This chain links TRBV18 with TRBJ1-1; D is perhaps TRBD1 (6 bases). The specimen sequenced was PBMCs. The TCR originated in a female donor in good health and CMV-seronegative. The CDR3 spells CASSPQGTIRVTEAFF. DNA of the CDR3: TGTGCCAGCTCACCACAGGGGACAATTCGGGTCACTGAAGCTTTCTTT.